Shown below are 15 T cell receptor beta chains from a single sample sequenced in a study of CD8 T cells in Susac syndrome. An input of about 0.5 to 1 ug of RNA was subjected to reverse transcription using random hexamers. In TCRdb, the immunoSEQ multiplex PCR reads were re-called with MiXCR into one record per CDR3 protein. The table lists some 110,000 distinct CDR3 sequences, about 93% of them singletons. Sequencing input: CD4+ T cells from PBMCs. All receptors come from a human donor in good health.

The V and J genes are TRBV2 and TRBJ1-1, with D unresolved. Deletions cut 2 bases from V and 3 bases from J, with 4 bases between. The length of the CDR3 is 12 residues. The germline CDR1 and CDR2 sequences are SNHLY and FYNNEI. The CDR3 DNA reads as TGTGCCAGCAGTGAACCGTACACTGAAGCTTTCTTT. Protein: CASSEPYTEAFF.

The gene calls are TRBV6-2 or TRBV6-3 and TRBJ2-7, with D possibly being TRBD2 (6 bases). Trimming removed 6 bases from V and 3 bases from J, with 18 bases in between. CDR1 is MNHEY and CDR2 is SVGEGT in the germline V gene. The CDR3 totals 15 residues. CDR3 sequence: CASSLRHGLLYEQYF. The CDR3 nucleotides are TGTGCCAGCAGCCTACGCCATGGACTACTCTACGAGCAGTACTTC.

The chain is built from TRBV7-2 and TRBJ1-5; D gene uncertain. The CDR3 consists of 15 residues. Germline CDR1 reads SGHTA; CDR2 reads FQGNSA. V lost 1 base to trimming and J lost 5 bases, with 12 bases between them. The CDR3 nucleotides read TGTGCCAGCAGCTTAGAGGGTAGGGCAGATCAGCCCCAGCATTTT. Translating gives CASSLEGRADQPQHF.

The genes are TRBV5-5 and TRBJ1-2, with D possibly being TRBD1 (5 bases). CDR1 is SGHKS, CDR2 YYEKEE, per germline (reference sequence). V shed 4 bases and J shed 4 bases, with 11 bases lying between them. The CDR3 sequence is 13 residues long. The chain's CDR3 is CASSTRQPYGYTF. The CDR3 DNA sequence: TGTGCCAGCAGCACCCGACAGCCCTATGGCTACACCTTC.

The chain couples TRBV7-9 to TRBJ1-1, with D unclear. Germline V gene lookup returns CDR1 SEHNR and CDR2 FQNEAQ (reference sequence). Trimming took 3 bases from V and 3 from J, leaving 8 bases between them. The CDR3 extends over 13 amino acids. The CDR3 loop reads CASSFYMDTEAFF. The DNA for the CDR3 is TGTGCCAGCAGCTTTTATATGGACACTGAAGCTTTCTTT.

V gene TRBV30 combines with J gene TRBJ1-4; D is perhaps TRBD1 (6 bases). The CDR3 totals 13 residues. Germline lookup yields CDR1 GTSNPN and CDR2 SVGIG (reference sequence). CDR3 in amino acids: CATRTDNNEKLFF. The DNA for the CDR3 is TGTGCAACTCGGACAGACAATAATGAAAAACTGTTTTTT.

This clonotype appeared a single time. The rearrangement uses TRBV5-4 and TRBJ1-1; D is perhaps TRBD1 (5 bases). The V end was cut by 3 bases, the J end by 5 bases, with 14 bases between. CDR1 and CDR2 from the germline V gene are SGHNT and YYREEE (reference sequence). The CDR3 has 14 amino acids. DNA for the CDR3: TGTGCCAGCAGCTCCCCGGGACTGGAAACTGAAGCTTTCTTT. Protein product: CASSSPGLETEAFF. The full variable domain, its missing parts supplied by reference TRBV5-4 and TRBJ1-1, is ETGVTQSPTHLIKTRGQQVTLRCSSQSGHNTVSWYQQALGQGPQFIFQYYREEENGRGNFPPRFSGLQFPNYSSELNVNALELDDSALYLCASSSPGLETEAFFGQGTRLTVV.

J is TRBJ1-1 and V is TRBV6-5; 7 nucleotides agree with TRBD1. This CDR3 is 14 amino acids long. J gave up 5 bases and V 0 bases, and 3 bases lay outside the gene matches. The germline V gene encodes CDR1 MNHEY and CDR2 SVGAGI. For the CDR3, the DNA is TGTGCCAGCAGTTACTCGACAGGGCGGACTGAAGCTTTCTTT. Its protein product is CASSYSTGRTEAFF.

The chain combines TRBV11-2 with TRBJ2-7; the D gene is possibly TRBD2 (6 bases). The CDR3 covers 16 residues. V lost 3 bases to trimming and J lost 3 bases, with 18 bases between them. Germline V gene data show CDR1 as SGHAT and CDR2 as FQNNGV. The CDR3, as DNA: TGTGCCAGCAGCTTCCTTAGGTCAGGAGGGGACTACGAGCAGTACTTC. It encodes CASSFLRSGGDYEQYF.

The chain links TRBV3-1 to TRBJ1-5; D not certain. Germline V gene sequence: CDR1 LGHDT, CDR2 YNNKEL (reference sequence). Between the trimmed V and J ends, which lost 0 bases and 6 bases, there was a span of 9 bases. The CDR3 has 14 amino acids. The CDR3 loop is CASSQEVQSQPQHF. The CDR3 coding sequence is TGTGCCAGCAGCCAAGAGGTCCAGAGTCAGCCCCAGCATTTT.

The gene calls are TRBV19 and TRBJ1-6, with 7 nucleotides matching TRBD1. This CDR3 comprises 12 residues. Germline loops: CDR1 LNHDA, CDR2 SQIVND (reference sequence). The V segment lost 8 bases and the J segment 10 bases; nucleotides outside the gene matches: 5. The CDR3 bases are TGTGCCAGTTCCGACAGGGAATCACCCCTCCACTTT. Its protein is CASSDRESPLHF. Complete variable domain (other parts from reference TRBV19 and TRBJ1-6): DGGITQSPKYLFRKEGQNVTLSCEQNLNHDAMYWYRQDPGQGLRLIYYSQIVNDFQKGDIAEGYSVSREKKESFPLTVTSAQKNPTAFYLCASSDRESPLHFGNGTRLTVT.

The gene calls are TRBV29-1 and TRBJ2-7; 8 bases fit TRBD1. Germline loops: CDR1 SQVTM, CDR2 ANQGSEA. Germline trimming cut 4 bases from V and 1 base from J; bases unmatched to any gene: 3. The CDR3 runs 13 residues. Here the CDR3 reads CSVAGDRSYEQYF. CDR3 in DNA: TGCAGCGTTGCTGGGGACAGGTCCTACGAGCAGTACTTC.

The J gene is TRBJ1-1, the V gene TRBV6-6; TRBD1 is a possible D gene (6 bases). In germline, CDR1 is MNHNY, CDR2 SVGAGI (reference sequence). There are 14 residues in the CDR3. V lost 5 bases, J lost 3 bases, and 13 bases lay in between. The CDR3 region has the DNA TGTGCCAGCAGTCTCGGGGGCCGTGACACTGAAGCTTTCTTT. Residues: CASSLGGRDTEAFF.

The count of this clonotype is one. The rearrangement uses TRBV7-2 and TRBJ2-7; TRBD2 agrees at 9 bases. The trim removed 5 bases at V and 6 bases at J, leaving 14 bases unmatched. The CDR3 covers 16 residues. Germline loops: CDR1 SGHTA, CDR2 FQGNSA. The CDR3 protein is CASSLGLAASQSEQYF. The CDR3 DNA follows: TGTGCCAGCAGCCTGGGACTAGCAGCCTCGCAAAGCGAGCAGTACTTC.

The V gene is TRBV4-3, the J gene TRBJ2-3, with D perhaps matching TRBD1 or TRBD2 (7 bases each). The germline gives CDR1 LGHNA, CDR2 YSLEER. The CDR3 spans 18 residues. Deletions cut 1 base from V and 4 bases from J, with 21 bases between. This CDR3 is CASSQATPAQGGADTQYF. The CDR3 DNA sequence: TGCGCCAGCAGCCAAGCAACTCCAGCTCAGGGGGGGGCAGATACGCAGTATTTT.